This is a list of T cell receptor beta chains from one sample in a study of draining lymph node invasion in breast cancer. TCRdb re-analysed the bulk RNA-seq reads in MiXCR, keeping a single row per CDR3 protein. The data show around 2,500 distinct CDR3 sequences, around 70% seen once. The sequencing sample was made of sorted memory Tregs from a lymph node. The receptors come from a female donor with luminal breast cancer. The CDR3 runs from the conserved cysteine through the conserved F or W. A D gene is named only where the DNA matches it firmly. Clone size appears in some rows only: once, few, many, or a class for an expanded clone.

CDR3nt	CDR3aa	abundance	v_gene	j_gene	d_gene
TGTGCCAGCCGGGACAGTGCCTACGAGCAGTACTTC	CASRDSAYEQYF	-	TRBV6-1	TRBJ2-7	TRBD1
TGTGCCAGTAGGAGACAACAGGCAGCGTCCTACGAGCAGTACTTC	CASRRQQAASYEQYF	-	TRBV19	TRBJ2-7	-
TGTGCCAGTAGTAGACACCACAGGGAAGGCACTGAAGCTTTCTTT	CASSRHHREGTEAFF	-	TRBV19	TRBJ1-1	-
TGTGCCAGCAGTTACTTAACAGGGGGCTGGGGCTACACCTTC	CASSYLTGGWGYTF	-	TRBV6-5	TRBJ1-2	TRBD1
TGTGCCAGCAGCCCTCCTAGGACAGGGGGTCTAAATTCACCCCTCCACTTT	CASSPPRTGGLNSPLHF	-	TRBV5-4	TRBJ1-6	TRBD1
TGTGCCAGCAGTTCCCCGGGGACTAGCGGGAGGGAACGCTACGAGCAGTACTTC	CASSSPGTSGRERYEQYF	few	TRBV6-5	TRBJ2-7	TRBD2
TGCGCCAGCAGCCACTCGGGACAGGGATACGAGCAGTACTTC	CASSHSGQGYEQYF	-	TRBV4-3	TRBJ2-7	TRBD1
TGTGCCAGCAGTTACGGGGCGGAACTGAACACTGAAGCTTTCTTT	CASSYGAELNTEAFF	-	TRBV6-6	TRBJ1-1	-
TGCGCCAGCAGGCCTGTAGCGGGAGGCAGGGAGCAGTACTTC	CASRPVAGGREQYF	hyperexpanded	TRBV10-2	TRBJ2-7	TRBD2
TGTGCCAGCAATAAGCGGGGGCGAGGAGAGACCCAGTACTTC	CASNKRGRGETQYF	-	TRBV9	TRBJ2-5	TRBD2
TGCAGTGCTAGTACCGTAGCGGACGCGAAGGGGACCCAGTACTTC	CSASTVADAKGTQYF	once	TRBV20-1	TRBJ2-5	-
TGCAGTGCTAGAGATCGGGGGAGGGGGGGAGACACCCATGAAAAACTGTTTTTT	CSARDRGRGGDTHEKLFF	-	TRBV20-1	TRBJ1-4	-
TGTGCCAGCAGCCACGGACTAGCGGGGCAGTACAATGAGCAGTTCTTC	CASSHGLAGQYNEQFF	-	TRBV4-2	TRBJ2-1	TRBD2
TGTGCCAGCAGCCCTCTAGCGGGGCGATACAATGAGCAGTTCTTC	CASSPLAGRYNEQFF	-	TRBV3-1	TRBJ2-1	TRBD2
TGTGCCAGCAGCCTCGGACAGATCAATCAGCCCCAGCATTTT	CASSLGQINQPQHF	-	TRBV3-1	TRBJ1-5	-
TGCAGCGTTGTTGCGGAGGCTCAGGAGCAGTACTTC	CSVVAEAQEQYF	-	TRBV29-1	TRBJ2-7	-
TGCGCCAGCAGTGACCAGGAGGTTGAGCAGTTCTTC	CASSDQEVEQFF	-	TRBV10-1	TRBJ2-1	-
TGTGCCAGCAGCCAAAACGAGCAGTACTTC	CASSQNEQYF	-	TRBV3-1	TRBJ2-7	-
TGCAGTGCTTTGGGACAGGCCTGGCCCCAGCATTTT	CSALGQAWPQHF	-	TRBV20-1	TRBJ1-5	TRBD1
TGTGCCAGCAGCCAAGACGTCGGCGGGGAAGCTTTCTTT	CASSQDVGGEAFF	-	TRBV3-1	TRBJ1-1	-
TGTGCCAGCAGCTGGCGAGGGTCAAATTCACCCCTCCACTTT	CASSWRGSNSPLHF	few	TRBV11-2	TRBJ1-6	-